Below, one T cell receptor beta chain is given with its context. Its antigen is unknown. TCRdb's table, derived via immunoSEQ multiplex PCR, lists solely in-frame clones and lacks some. In the table there are about 26,000 clones, roughly 85% of which are singletons. Looked up from germline, CDR1 is MNHNS and CDR2 is SASEGT. V dropped 4 bases and J dropped 0 bases, with 10 bases sitting between them. The CDR3 has 15 residues. The record originates from a study of lymphopenia after photon versus proton radiotherapy. Study-wide results and limits: Oligoclonal CD8+ Temra expansion after nadir drove photon patients' diversity drop. A bigger post-nadir fall in TCR diversity correlated inversely with survival time in deceased patients. Authors raise, but do not show, better survival with proton therapy.

The sequencing here drew on peripheral blood, taken from a patient treated with photon-based radiotherapy. The chain is built from TRBV6-1 and TRBJ1-3; weak D call: TRBD1 (6 bases). The sequence came from a young man with gastric cancer. The CDR3, as DNA: TGTGCCAGCAGTGCCCAGGGGAGCTCTGGAAACACCATATATTTT. It yields the protein CASSAQGSSGNTIYF.